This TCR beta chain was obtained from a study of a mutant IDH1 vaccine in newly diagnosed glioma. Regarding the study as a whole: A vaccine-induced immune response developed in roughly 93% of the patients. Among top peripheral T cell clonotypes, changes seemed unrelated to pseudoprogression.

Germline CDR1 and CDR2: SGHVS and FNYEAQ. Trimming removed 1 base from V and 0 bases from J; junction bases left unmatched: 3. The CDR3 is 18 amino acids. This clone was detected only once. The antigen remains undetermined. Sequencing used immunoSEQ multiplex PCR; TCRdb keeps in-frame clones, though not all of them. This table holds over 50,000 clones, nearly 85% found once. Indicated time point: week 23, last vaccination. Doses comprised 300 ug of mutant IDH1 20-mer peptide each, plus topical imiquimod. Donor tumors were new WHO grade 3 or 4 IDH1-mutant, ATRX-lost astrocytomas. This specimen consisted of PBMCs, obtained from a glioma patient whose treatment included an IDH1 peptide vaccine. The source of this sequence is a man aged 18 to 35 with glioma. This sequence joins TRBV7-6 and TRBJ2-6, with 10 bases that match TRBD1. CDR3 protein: CASSLGTGGHSGANVLTF. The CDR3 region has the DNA TGTGCCAGCAGCTTAGGGACAGGGGGACACTCTGGGGCCAACGTCCTGACTTTC.